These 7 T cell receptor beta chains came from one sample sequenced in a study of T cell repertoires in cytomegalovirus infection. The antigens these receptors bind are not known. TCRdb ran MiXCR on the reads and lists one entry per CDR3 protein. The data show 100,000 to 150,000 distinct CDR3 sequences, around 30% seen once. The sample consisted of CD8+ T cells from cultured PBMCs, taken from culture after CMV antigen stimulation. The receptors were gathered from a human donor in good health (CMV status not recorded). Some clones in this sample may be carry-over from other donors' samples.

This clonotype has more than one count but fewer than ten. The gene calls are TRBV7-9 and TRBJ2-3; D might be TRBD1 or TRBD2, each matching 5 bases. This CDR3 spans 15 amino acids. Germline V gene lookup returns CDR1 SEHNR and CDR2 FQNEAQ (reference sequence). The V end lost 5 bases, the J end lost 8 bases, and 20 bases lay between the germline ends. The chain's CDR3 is CASSPFGTALGTQYF. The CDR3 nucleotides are TGTGCCAGCAGCCCCTTCGGGACCGCTCTCGGTACGCAGTATTTT.

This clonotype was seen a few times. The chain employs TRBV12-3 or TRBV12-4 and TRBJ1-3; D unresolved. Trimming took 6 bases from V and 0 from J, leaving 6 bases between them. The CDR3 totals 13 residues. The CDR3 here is CASRRGSGNTIYF. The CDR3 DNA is TGTGCCAGCAGACGGGGCTCTGGAAACACCATATATTTT.

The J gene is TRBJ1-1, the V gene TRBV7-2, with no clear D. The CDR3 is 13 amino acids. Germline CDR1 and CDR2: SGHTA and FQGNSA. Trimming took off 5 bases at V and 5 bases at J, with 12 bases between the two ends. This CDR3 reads CASSAGRLTEAFF. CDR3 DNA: TGTGCCAGCAGCGCGGGAAGATTGACTGAAGCTTTCTTT.

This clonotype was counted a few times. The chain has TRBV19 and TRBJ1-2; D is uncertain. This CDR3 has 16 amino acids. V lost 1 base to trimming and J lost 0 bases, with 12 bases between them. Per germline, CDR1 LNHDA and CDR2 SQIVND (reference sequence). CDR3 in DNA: TGTGCCAGTAGTATAGGTCTCGGCAGAGCTAACTATGGCTACACCTTC. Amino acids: CASSIGLGRANYGYTF.

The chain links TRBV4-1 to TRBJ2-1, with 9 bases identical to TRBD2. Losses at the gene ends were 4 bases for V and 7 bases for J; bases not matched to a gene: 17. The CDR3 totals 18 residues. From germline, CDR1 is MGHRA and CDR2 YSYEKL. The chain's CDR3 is CASSPWWRGGLDRNEQFF. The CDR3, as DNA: TGCGCCAGCAGCCCGTGGTGGCGGGGGGGCCTGGATCGTAATGAGCAGTTCTTC.

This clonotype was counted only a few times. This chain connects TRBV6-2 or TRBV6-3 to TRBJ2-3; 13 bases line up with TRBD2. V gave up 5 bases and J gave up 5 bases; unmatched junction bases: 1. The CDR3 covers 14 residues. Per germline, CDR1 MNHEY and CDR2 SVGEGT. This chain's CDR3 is CASSGLAGEDTQYF. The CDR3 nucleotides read TGTGCCAGCAGTGGACTAGCGGGAGAAGATACGCAGTATTTT.

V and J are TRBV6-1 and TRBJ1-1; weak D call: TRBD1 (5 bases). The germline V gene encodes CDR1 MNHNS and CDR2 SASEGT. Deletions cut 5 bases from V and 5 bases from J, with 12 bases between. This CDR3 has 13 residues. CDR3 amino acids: CASSYGGPTEAFF. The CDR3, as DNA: TGTGCCAGCAGTTATGGGGGACCAACTGAAGCTTTCTTT.